The next 23 T cell receptor beta chains were all read from a single sample in a study of blood T cells in healthy people across ages. For the second PCR, which ran for roughly 6 to 12 cycles, a sample-barcoded 5' primer and a J-beta primer mix were used. One entry per CDR3 protein results from TCRdb running MiXCR on the 5' RACE reads. The data contain hundreds of thousands of distinct CDR3 sequences, around 21% of them seen just once; the ten biggest clones take up 3.5% to 4%. Sequenced input: blood. The receptor set was obtained from a man aged 70-80 years in good health.

As concerns this clonotype: At one end the junction does not follow the germline gene, possibly because of a read error. The chain employs TRBV5-1 and TRBJ2-6, with 7 positions matching TRBD1. This CDR3 contains 14 residues. Germline loops: CDR1 SGHRS, CDR2 YFSETQ. This chain's CDR3 is CASSGTAGANVLTF. Written as DNA, the CDR3 is TGCGCCAGCAGCGGGACAGCTGGAGCCAACGTCCTGACTTTC.

The chain links TRBV29-1 to TRBJ2-2; D ambiguous. This CDR3 is built from 12 residues. Germline values: CDR1 SQVTM, CDR2 ANQGSEA. V was trimmed by 7 bases and J by 4 bases, leaving 10 bases between them. The chain's CDR3 is CSGRVPTGELFF. CDR3 in DNA: TGCAGCGGCCGGGTCCCCACCGGGGAGCTGTTTTTT.

The rearrangement links TRBV20-1 to TRBJ2-5; 11 nucleotides line up with TRBD2. Per germline, CDR1 DFQATT and CDR2 SNEGSKA (reference sequence). This CDR3 has 14 amino acids. V was pared by 1 base and J by 10 bases, with 8 bases of the junction left unmatched. CDR3 in DNA: TGCAGTGCTAGAGGGGATACTAGCGGGAGCAACCAGTACTTC. Amino acids: CSARGDTSGSNQYF.

The table lists this clonotype with a few counts. This sequence joins TRBV3-1 and TRBJ2-1, with 10 bases fitting TRBD2. J was trimmed by 12 bases and V by 1 base; bases with no gene match: 9. CDR1 and CDR2 (germline): LGHDT, YNNKEL (reference sequence). The CDR3 runs to 15 residues. CDR3 nucleotides: TGTGCCAGCAGCCAAGTAGGGACTAGCGAAGCGGGGCAGTTCTTC. Its translation is CASSQVGTSEAGQFF.

The chain couples TRBV6-5 to TRBJ1-2; D remains ambiguous. CDR3 length: 12 amino acids. From germline, CDR1 is MNHEY and CDR2 SVGAGI. The ends were cut back, 5 bases at V and 5 bases at J, with 9 bases in the middle. DNA of the CDR3: TGTGCCAGCAGTAGGGAAGGATATGGCTACACCTTC. This translates into CASSREGYGYTF.

The chain employs TRBV15 and TRBJ2-5, with D maybe TRBD1 (6 bases). The end of the DNA is better explained by TRBJ2-7, so the J call may be wrong. Germline CDR1 is LNHNV and CDR2 is YYDKDF (reference sequence). The CDR3 has 15 residues. The CDR3 reads CATSRTETGSYEQYF. CDR3 DNA: TGTGCCACCAGCAGGACAGAGACAGGTTCCTACGAGCAGTACTTC.

The J gene is TRBJ2-5, the V gene TRBV7-6, with D possibly being TRBD1 (6 bases). The DNA end is more similar to TRBJ2-7, so the J call may be wrong. Germline loops: CDR1 SGHVS, CDR2 FNYEAQ. This CDR3 comprises 14 residues. The CDR3 coding sequence is TGTGCCAGCAGCCCCAACCAGGGGCGAACCGAGCAGTACTTC. This codes for CASSPNQGRTEQYF.

The V gene is TRBV20-1, the J gene TRBJ2-5; 12 bases map to TRBD2. With the DNA end fitting TRBJ2-1 better, the J assignment may be wrong. Germline-derived CDR1 and CDR2 are DFQATT and SNEGSKA (reference sequence). The CDR3 spans 15 residues. The CDR3 protein is CSARTSGGIYNEQFF. The DNA of the CDR3 is TGCAGTGCTAGGACTAGCGGGGGAATTTACAATGAGCAGTTCTTC.

This rearrangement joins TRBV21-1 to TRBJ2-1; the DNA was not compared with TRBD1, the D call given in the table. TRBV21-1 is termed a pseudogene. The CDR3 is 18 residues long. CDR3 in DNA: TGTGCCAGCAGCAAGCTCTCCCGGGACAGGGGGCACTACAATGAGCAGTTCTTC. Translating gives CASSKLSRDRGHYNEQFF.

This clonotype was seen more than once but under ten times. Being one base from a much bigger clone, this may be a read error. The rearrangement links TRBV6-4 to TRBJ2-7; D remains unclear. The J call could be wrong; TRBJ2-1 is a better fit for the DNA end. This CDR3 comprises 14 residues. The V gene's germline CDR1 is MRHNA and CDR2 SNTAGT. Written as DNA, the CDR3 is TGTGCCAGCAGTGACTCGGCCCCGCCCATTGAGCAGTTCTTC. This gives the protein CASSDSAPPIEQFF.

The chain employs TRBV20-1 and TRBJ1-4; a possible D gene is TRBD1 (5 bases). The V and J ends lost 1 base and 7 bases respectively, with 16 bases between them. The CDR3 is 15 amino acids. Germline loops: CDR1 DFQATT, CDR2 SNEGSKA (reference sequence). The DNA of the CDR3 is TGCAGTGCTAGAGGTCCCGGCAGGGCGGCTGAAAAACTGTTTTTT. Translating gives CSARGPGRAAEKLFF.

V usage is TRBV3-1 and J usage is TRBJ2-5; maybe TRBD2 (5 bases). The better agreement between TRBJ2-7 and the DNA end casts doubt on the J call. There are 12 residues in the CDR3. In germline, CDR1 is LGHDT, CDR2 YNNKEL (reference sequence). The CDR3 coding sequence is TGTGCCAGCAGCCAAGACGCGGGCGAGCAGTACTTC. Protein product: CASSQDAGEQYF.

The V gene is TRBV20-1, the J gene TRBJ2-7; D is uncertain. V was pared by 0 bases and J by 7 bases, with 13 bases between. The CDR3 runs 13 residues. Germline V CDR1 and CDR2: DFQATT, SNEGSKA (reference sequence). The CDR3 protein is CSARDPDRREQYF. The DNA for the CDR3 is TGCAGTGCTAGAGATCCGGACCGCAGGGAGCAGTACTTC.

The chain is built from TRBV20-1 and TRBJ2-4, with a possible D match to TRBD2 (6 bases). The CDR3 spans 15 residues. V lost 6 bases and J 0 bases, leaving 15 bases between the germline ends. Germline CDR1 and CDR2: DFQATT and SNEGSKA (reference sequence). CDR3 in DNA: TGCAGTGCCCAGGGACTTACCCTAGCCAAAAACATTCAGTACTTC. The encoded protein is CSAQGLTLAKNIQYF.

This chain uses TRBV18 with TRBJ2-5; D is ambiguous. Matching the DNA end better, TRBJ2-7 makes the J call doubtful. The CDR3 consists of 11 residues. Germline V gene sequence: CDR1 KGHSH, CDR2 LQKENI. The chain's CDR3 is CASSLHDEQYF. The CDR3 DNA follows: TGTGCCAGCTCACTTCACGACGAGCAGTACTTC.

This clonotype was detected only a few times. This rearrangement joins TRBV28 to TRBJ2-2, with D possibly being TRBD1 (6 bases). The CDR3 has 15 amino acids. Germline CDR1 is MDHEN and CDR2 is SYDVKM. V was clipped by 9 bases and J by 4 bases, with 18 bases between them. DNA for the CDR3: TGTGCCAGTATCCCAGGACAGTTTGGCACCGGGGAGCTGTTTTTT. It is translated as CASIPGQFGTGELFF.

At least ten counts were recorded for this clonotype. The rearrangement uses TRBV28 and TRBJ2-5; D is perhaps TRBD1 (6 bases). The CDR3 loop spans 13 amino acids. Trimming stripped 8 bases from V and 4 bases from J, with 14 bases between. Per germline, CDR1 MDHEN and CDR2 SYDVKM. The CDR3 nucleotides are TGTGCCAGCCACTCAGGGGTTAGAGAGACCCAGTACTTC. Residues: CASHSGVRETQYF.

V usage is TRBV25-1 and J usage is TRBJ1-1; no clear D gene. The CDR3 contains 10 residues. The germline CDR1 and CDR2 sequences are MGHDK and SYGVNS. Trimming took 8 bases from V and 7 from J, leaving 8 bases between them. The CDR3 sequence: CASQSDEAFF. CDR3 nucleotide sequence: TGTGCCAGCCAAAGCGATGAAGCTTTCTTT.

This clonotype was seen a few times. The rearrangement uses TRBV3-1 and TRBJ2-3, with TRBD2 matching 11 bases. This CDR3 region has 14 residues. In germline, CDR1 is LGHDT, CDR2 YNNKEL (reference sequence). Trimming took 4 bases from V and 6 from J; bases not matched to a gene: 3. The CDR3 is CASSLASGGDTQYF. The CDR3, as DNA: TGTGCCAGCAGCCTGGCTAGCGGGGGGGATACGCAGTATTTT.

This clonotype has at least ten counts. This rearrangement joins TRBV28 to TRBJ2-4; D might be TRBD2 (6 bases). The germline V gene encodes CDR1 MDHEN and CDR2 SYDVKM. The CDR3 loop spans 18 amino acids. With 2 bases removed from V and 0 bases from J, the gap between germline ends came to 17 bases. The CDR3 bases are TGTGCCAGCAGTTTAGCCCACCCGGGACTCCTAGCCAAAAACATTCAGTACTTC. It encodes CASSLAHPGLLAKNIQYF. Variable domain in full (rest from reference TRBV28 and TRBJ2-4): DVKVTQSSRYLVKRTGEKVFLECVQDMDHENMFWYRQDPGLGLRLIYFSYDVKMKEKGDIPEGYSVSREKKERFSLILESASTNQTSMYLCASSLAHPGLLAKNIQYFGAGTRLSVL.

This clonotype was found a few times. This chain joins TRBV5-1 and TRBJ2-7; 11 bases match TRBD2. The trim removed 3 bases at V and 3 bases at J, leaving 8 bases unmatched. The CDR3 length is 16 residues. The germline V gene encodes CDR1 SGHRS and CDR2 YFSETQ. The CDR3 region is CASSSGTSGDNYEQYF. The DNA of the CDR3 is TGCGCCAGCAGCTCAGGGACTAGCGGCGATAACTACGAGCAGTACTTC.

V is TRBV15 and J is TRBJ2-3, with D perhaps matching TRBD2 (7 bases). The CDR3 loop spans 16 amino acids. V was clipped by 0 bases and J by 5 bases, with 15 bases between them. The germline V gene has CDR1 LNHNV and CDR2 YYDKDF (reference sequence). Here the CDR3 DNA reads TGTGCCACCAGCAGAGATGGGGGCGGGAGCCAAGATACGCAGTATTTT. This encodes CATSRDGGGSQDTQYF.

There are a few counts of this clonotype. This may stem from a read error, because a much larger clone lies one nucleotide away. V usage is TRBV3-1 and J usage is TRBJ2-5; D is possibly TRBD2 (5 bases). V was pared by 2 bases and J by 7 bases, with 17 bases between. Germline V gene lookup returns CDR1 LGHDT and CDR2 YNNKEL (reference sequence). The CDR3 length is 15 residues. The CDR3 sequence: CASSQSDGDRGTQYF. The CDR3 DNA follows: TGTGCCAGCAGCCAAAGCGACGGGGATCGTGGGACCCAGTACTTC.